This passage covers 2 T cell receptor beta chains from one sample sequenced in a study of tumor-infiltrating lymphocytes in primary liver carcinoma. RNA isolated from unsorted whole blood supplied the blood RNA, with germline DNA also extracted. Total RNA (approximately 450 ng) served as template for TCR beta cDNA synthesis primed by a constant-region primer. Employing slightly modified ARM-PCR, three nested multiplex PCR rounds were run, and these gave rise to the TCR beta libraries. TRBV1-TRBV30 forward primers paired with a C-beta reverse primer drove the first two PCR rounds, ten to eleven cycles each. TCRdb reanalysed the multiplex PCR reads using MiXCR and keeps one entry per CDR3 protein. Of about 300,000 distinct CDR3 sequences in the sample, around three fifths were seen once. The sample comprised peripheral blood. The receptor set was obtained from a man in his forties with primary liver carcinoma and hepatitis B virus infection.

Only a few counts were recorded for this clonotype. This chain uses TRBV6-2 or TRBV6-3 with TRBJ2-7, with TRBD1 matching 10 bases. The CDR3 is 14 amino acids. Germline loops: CDR1 MNHEY, CDR2 SVGEGT. The V segment lost 4 bases and the J segment 2 bases; nucleotides outside the gene matches: 2. The CDR3 loop reads CASSCGTGAYEQYF. In nucleotides, the CDR3 is TGTGCCAGCAGTTGCGGGACAGGGGCCTACGAGCAGTACTTC.

This clonotype was picked up one time. V is TRBV5-5 and J is TRBJ2-5; possibly TRBD1 for D (6 bases). Germline V gene sequence: CDR1 SGHKS, CDR2 YYEKEE (reference sequence). The V end was cut by 8 bases, the J end by 4 bases, with 15 bases between. The CDR3 has 13 amino acids. The CDR3 spells CASSAGTRETQYF. The CDR3 DNA sequence: TGTGCCAGTAGCGCCGGGACACGAGAGACCCAGTACTTC.